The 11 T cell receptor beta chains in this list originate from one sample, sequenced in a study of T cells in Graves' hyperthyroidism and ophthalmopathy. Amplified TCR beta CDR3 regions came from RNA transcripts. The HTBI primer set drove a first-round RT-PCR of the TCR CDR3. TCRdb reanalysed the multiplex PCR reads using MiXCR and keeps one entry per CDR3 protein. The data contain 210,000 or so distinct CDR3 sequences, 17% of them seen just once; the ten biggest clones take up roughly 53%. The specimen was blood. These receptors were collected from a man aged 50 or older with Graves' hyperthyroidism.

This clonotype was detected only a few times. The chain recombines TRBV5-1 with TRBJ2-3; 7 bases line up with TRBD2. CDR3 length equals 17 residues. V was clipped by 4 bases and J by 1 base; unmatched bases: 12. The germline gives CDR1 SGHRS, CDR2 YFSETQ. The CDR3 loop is CASSPQPSGRRTDTQYF. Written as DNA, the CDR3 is TGCGCCAGCAGCCCCCAACCTAGCGGAAGACGCACAGATACGCAGTATTTT. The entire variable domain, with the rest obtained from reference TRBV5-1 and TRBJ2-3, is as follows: KAGVTQTPRYLIKTRGQQVTLSCSPISGHRSVSWYQQTPGQGLQFLFEYFSETQRNKGNFPGRFSGRQFSNSRSEMNVSTLELGDSALYLCASSPQPSGRRTDTQYFGPGTRLTVL.

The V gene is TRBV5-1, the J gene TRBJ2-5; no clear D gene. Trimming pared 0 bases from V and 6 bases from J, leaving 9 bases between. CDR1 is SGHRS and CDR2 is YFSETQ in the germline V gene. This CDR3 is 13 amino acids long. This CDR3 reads CASSLGSEKTQYF. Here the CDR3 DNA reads TGCGCCAGCAGCTTGGGGTCCGAGAAGACCCAGTACTTC. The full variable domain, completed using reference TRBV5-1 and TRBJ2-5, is KAGVTQTPRYLIKTRGQQVTLSCSPISGHRSVSWYQQTPGQGLQFLFEYFSETQRNKGNFPGRFSGRQFSNSRSEMNVSTLELGDSALYLCASSLGSEKTQYFGPGTRLLVL.

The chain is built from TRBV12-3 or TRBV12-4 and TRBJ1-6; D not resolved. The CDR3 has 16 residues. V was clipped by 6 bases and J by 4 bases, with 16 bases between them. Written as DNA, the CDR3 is TGTGCCAGCAGCCCCGGGCGCGTAGAATATAATTCACCCCTCCACTTT. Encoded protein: CASSPGRVEYNSPLHF.

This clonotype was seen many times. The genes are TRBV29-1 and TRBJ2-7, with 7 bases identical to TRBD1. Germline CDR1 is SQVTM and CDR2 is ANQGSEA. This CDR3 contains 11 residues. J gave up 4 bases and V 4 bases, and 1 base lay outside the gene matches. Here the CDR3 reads CSVGDRYEQYF. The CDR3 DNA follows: TGCAGCGTTGGGGACAGATACGAGCAGTACTTC.

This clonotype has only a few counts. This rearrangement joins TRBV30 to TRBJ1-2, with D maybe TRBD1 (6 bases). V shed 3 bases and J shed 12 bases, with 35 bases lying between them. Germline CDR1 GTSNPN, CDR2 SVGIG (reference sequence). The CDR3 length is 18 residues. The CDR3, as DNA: TGTGCCTGGAGCCTGGTAAACGGGTCTCTATCCGGGGGGGCGATTAACACCTTC. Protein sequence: CAWSLVNGSLSGGAINTF. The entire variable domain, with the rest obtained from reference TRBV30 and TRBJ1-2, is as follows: SQTIHQWPATLVQPVGSPLSLECTVEGTSNPNLYWYRQAAGRGLQLLFYSVGIGQISSEVPQNLSASRPQDRQFILSSKKLLLSDSGFYLCAWSLVNGSLSGGAINTFGSGTRLTVV.

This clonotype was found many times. The CDR3 loop is CASRGTGTGANVLTF. CDR3 DNA: TGTGCCAGCAGGGGGACAGGGACTGGGGCCAACGTCCTGACTTTC. The chain couples TRBV3-1 to TRBJ2-6, with 9 bases identical to TRBD1. Germline CDR1 and CDR2: LGHDT and YNNKEL (reference sequence). The CDR3 extends over 15 amino acids. Trimming cost V 6 bases and J 2 bases; bases outside gene matches: 2.

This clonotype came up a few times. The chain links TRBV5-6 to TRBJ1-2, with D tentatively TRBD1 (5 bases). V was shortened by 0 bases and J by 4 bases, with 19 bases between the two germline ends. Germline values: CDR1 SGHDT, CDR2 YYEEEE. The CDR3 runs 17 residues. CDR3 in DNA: TGTGCCAGCAGCTTGGATACTTTACACAGGCCCCTCTATGGCTACACCTTC. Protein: CASSLDTLHRPLYGYTF.

The DNA of the CDR3 is TGTGCCAGCAGCCCCTACCGGGACGAGCAGTACTTC. Its translation: CASSPYRDEQYF. The rearrangement links TRBV2 to TRBJ2-7, with no clear D. This CDR3 contains 12 residues. The V gene lost 6 bases and the J gene lost 5 bases, with 11 bases spanning the gap. Germline lookup yields CDR1 SNHLY and CDR2 FYNNEI.

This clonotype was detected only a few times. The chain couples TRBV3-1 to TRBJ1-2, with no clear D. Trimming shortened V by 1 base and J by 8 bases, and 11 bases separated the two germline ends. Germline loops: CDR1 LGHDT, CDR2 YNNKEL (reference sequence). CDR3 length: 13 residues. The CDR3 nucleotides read TGTGCCAGCAGCCAAGGGACGAGTGGGGGCTACACCTTC. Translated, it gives CASSQGTSGGYTF.

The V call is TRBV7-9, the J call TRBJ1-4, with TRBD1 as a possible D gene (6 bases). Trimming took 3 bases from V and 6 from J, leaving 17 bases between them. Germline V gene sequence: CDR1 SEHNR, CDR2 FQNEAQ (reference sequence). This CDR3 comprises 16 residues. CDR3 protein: CASSFVSWGADEKLFF. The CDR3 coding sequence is TGTGCCAGCAGCTTCGTGTCGTGGGGGGCTGATGAAAAACTGTTTTTT.

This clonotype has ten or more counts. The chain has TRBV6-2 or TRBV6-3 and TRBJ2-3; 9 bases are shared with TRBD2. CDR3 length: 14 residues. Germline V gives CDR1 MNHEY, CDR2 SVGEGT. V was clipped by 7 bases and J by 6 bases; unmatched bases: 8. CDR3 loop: CASTSTSGGDTQYF. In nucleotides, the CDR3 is TGTGCCAGCACCTCGACTAGCGGCGGGGATACGCAGTATTTT.